This T cell receptor beta chain was obtained from a study of blood T cell repertoires in COVID-19. At the level of the study: COVID-19 samples from acute and convalescent phases originated in the United States, Italy and Spain. The analysed material was cDNA or gDNA that came from T cells, B-cell-depleted T cells, or PBMCs.

Authors' data handling: Scientists estimated how many nucleated cells there were by amplifying reference gene primers. Sequencing was performed with immunoSEQ multiplex PCR; in TCRdb, only in-frame clones are kept and a portion is missing. Clonal size and the V and J genes are those of that table, whereas D and trimming came from the DNA. The table records approximately 140,000 clones, about four fifths of them present only once. Germline CDR1 and CDR2: LGHDT and YNNKEL (reference sequence). The CDR3 contains 15 residues. The trim removed 1 base at V and 3 bases at J, leaving 4 bases unmatched. The chain carries TRBV3-1 (or the pseudogene TRBV3-2) and TRBJ1-1, with 8 bases aligning to TRBD1. The TCR sequence derives from a man aged 65-85 years with acute or convalescent COVID-19. Sequences were obtained from peripheral blood. CDR3 in DNA: TGTGCCAGCAGCCAAGTGCCGGACAGGGACACTGAAGCTTTCTTT. Its translation: CASSQVPDRDTEAFF.